A single sample is the source of the 15 T cell receptor beta chains below, sequenced in a study of breast tumors, draining lymph nodes, adjacent tissues. The lymph nodes were axillary draining lymph nodes from breast cancer patients. From the multiplex PCR reads, TCRdb called clonotypes with MiXCR, one entry per CDR3 protein. The table shows under 350,000 distinct CDR3 sequences, with around 31% occurring only once. The sequenced material came from axillary lymph node tissue. These TCRs come from a female donor with breast cancer. Some clones in this sample may be carry-over from other donors' samples.

The rearrangement links TRBV15 to TRBJ1-6, with a tentative D call TRBD1 (5 bases). Per germline, CDR1 LNHNV and CDR2 YYDKDF (reference sequence). This CDR3 has 15 residues. V lost 5 bases to trimming and J lost 13 bases, with 21 bases between them. CDR3 amino acids: CATSPRTGENFPLHF. In DNA, the CDR3 is TGTGCCACCAGCCCGAGGACGGGGGAAAATTTCCCCCTCCACTTT.

This clonotype has at least ten counts. The V and J genes are TRBV2 and TRBJ1-5; a possible D gene is TRBD1 (5 bases). The CDR3 length is 13 residues. Germline V gene data show CDR1 as SNHLY and CDR2 as FYNNEI. Trimming pared 4 bases from V and 4 bases from J, leaving 8 bases between. For the CDR3, the DNA is TGTGCCAGCAGTGCGGAGGGGAATCAGCCCCAGCATTTT. Its translation is CASSAEGNQPQHF.

This clonotype has a count of ten or more. The chain joins TRBV24-1 to TRBJ2-6; D call uncertain. V was cut by 3 bases and J by 0 bases, with 8 bases left in between. Germline V gene data show CDR1 as KGHDR and CDR2 as SFDVKD. CDR3 size: 16 residues. Here the CDR3 reads CATSDNPRSGANVLTF. Written as DNA, the CDR3 is TGTGCCACCAGTGATAATCCACGCTCTGGGGCCAACGTCCTGACTTTC.

For this clonotype: A much larger clone lies one base from this, so it may be a read error. The chain joins TRBV5-4 to TRBJ2-3; the D gene could be TRBD1 or TRBD2 (5 bases each). CDR3 length: 16 residues. Trimming took off 4 bases at V and 4 bases at J, with 19 bases between the two ends. In germline, CDR1 is SGHNT, CDR2 YYREEE (reference sequence). The CDR3, as DNA: TGTGCCAGCAGCCCCCGTACGGGACGACTACCAGATACGCAGTATTTT. This encodes CASSPRTGRLPDTQYF.

This clonotype was counted at least ten times. The chain uses TRBV6-6 and TRBJ2-1; 11 bases match TRBD2. Germline V gene data show CDR1 as MNHNY and CDR2 as SVGAGI (reference sequence). Trimming removed 6 bases from V and 4 bases from J; junction bases left unmatched: 5. The CDR3 totals 15 residues. CDR3 protein: CASSILAGAYNEQFF. CDR3 DNA: TGTGCCAGCAGCATACTAGCGGGAGCGTACAATGAGCAGTTCTTC.

Of note for this clonotype: Just one base apart from a much larger clone, this may be a read error. As the CDR3 is not closed by the conserved phenylalanine or tryptophan, this likely results from a read error. The chain links TRBV6-1 to TRBJ1-5; D unresolved. V shed 7 bases and J shed 8 bases, with 12 bases lying between them. This CDR3 is built from 12 residues. Germline V gene data show CDR1 as MNHNS and CDR2 as SASEGT. DNA of the CDR3: TGTGCCAGCAAACAACAAACCAAGCCCCAGCATCTT. Translated, it gives CASKQQTKPQHL.

Many counts were recorded for this clonotype. J is TRBJ2-7 and V is TRBV20-1, with D tentatively TRBD1 (5 bases). The CDR3 consists of 13 residues. Germline values: CDR1 DFQATT, CDR2 SNEGSKA (reference sequence). Trimming took off 5 bases at V and 5 bases at J, with 16 bases between the two ends. The CDR3 spells CSAEDKGFDEQYF. In DNA form, the CDR3 reads TGCAGTGCTGAGGACAAGGGGTTTGACGAGCAGTACTTC.

This clonotype was recorded at least ten times. This chain links TRBV6-6 with TRBJ1-2; weak D call: TRBD1 (5 bases). The CDR3 loop spans 16 amino acids. Trimming left V 5 bases short and J 8 bases short, with 24 bases between. Germline CDR1 is MNHNY and CDR2 is SVGAGI (reference sequence). The DNA of the CDR3 is TGTGCCAGCAGTCACGACAAGGGACGTCCCTTGTCCGGCTACACCTTC. Its protein is CASSHDKGRPLSGYTF.

The rearrangement uses TRBV12-3 or TRBV12-4 and TRBJ2-3, with 11 positions matching TRBD2. The V segment lost 9 bases and the J segment 4 bases; nucleotides outside the gene matches: 15. This CDR3 has 17 amino acids. CDR3 nucleotide sequence: TGTGCCAGTGAAAGCGCTAATAGCGGGAGGGCTTCAGATACGCAGTATTTT. Its translation is CASESANSGRASDTQYF.

Comment on this clonotype: The junction differs from germline at one of its ends, possibly a read error. The rearrangement uses TRBV7-9 and TRBJ2-5; TRBD2 is a possible D gene (5 bases). The CDR3 sequence is 16 residues long. In germline, CDR1 is SEHNR, CDR2 FQNEAQ (reference sequence). The CDR3 region has the DNA TGCCAGCAGCTTAGCCTCGGGGATCTGATGGGGGAGACCCAGTACTTC. Protein sequence: CQQLSLGDLMGETQYF.

A remark on this clonotype: It may be a read error: a sequence one base away is much more abundant. This chain connects TRBV20-1 to TRBJ2-7; 8 nucleotides line up with TRBD1. The CDR3 is 15 amino acids. The V gene's germline CDR1 is DFQATT and CDR2 SNEGSKA (reference sequence). The DNA for the CDR3 is TGCAGTGCTAATAGTGGACAGGGCGACGCCTACGCGCAGTACTTC. Translated, it gives CSANSGQGDAYAQYF.

A word on this clonotype: The germline gene is not matched at one end of the junction; a read error may be the cause. The chain carries TRBV12-3 or TRBV12-4 and TRBJ2-1; D is possibly TRBD2 (6 bases). CDR3 length: 14 amino acids. The CDR3: CASSFRGSCNEQFF. For the CDR3, the DNA is TGTGCCAGCAGTTTCCGGGGGTCCTGCAATGAGCAGTTCTTC.

A remark on this clonotype: The junction departs from the called germline gene at one end, perhaps through a read error. V is TRBV28 and J is TRBJ1-2, with D possibly matching TRBD1 (6 bases). The length of the CDR3 is 14 residues. Germline values: CDR1 MDHEN, CDR2 SYDVKM. CDR3 in DNA: TGTACCAGCAGAGTATCGGAACAGGGACAAGGCTACACCTTC. It codes for CTSRVSEQGQGYTF.

This chain joins TRBV12-3 or TRBV12-4 and TRBJ1-4, with D possibly TRBD1 on 5 matching bases. CDR3 length equals 15 residues. Trimming pared 6 bases from V and 0 bases from J, leaving 11 bases between. Here the CDR3 reads CASSNTGATNEKLFF. The CDR3 DNA follows: TGTGCCAGCAGCAACACAGGAGCAACTAATGAAAAACTGTTTTTT.

The chain uses TRBV6-1 and TRBJ2-7; 9 bases are shared with TRBD1. Germline CDR1 MNHNS, CDR2 SASEGT. This CDR3 has 16 amino acids. The J segment lost 6 bases and the V segment lost 7 bases, leaving 16 bases of the junction unmatched. The CDR3 is CASNRPPGQGRTEQYF. The DNA of the CDR3 is TGTGCCAGCAACCGACCCCCGGGACAGGGTCGGACCGAGCAGTACTTC.